This is a list of T cell receptor beta chains from one sample in a study of T cells in Graves' hyperthyroidism and ophthalmopathy. TCRdb analysed the multiplex PCR reads with MiXCR anew, one entry per CDR3 protein. The sample lists 380,000 or so distinct CDR3 sequences, 11% to 15% occurring once. Sequenced sample: blood. All receptors come from a woman aged 25-40 years with Graves' hyperthyroidism. The CDR3 runs from the conserved cysteine through the conserved F or W. A D gene is named only where the DNA matches it firmly. Size tells how often a clone was seen (once, few, many) or the class of an expanded clone, and some rows leave it out.

d_gene: .; j_gene: TRBJ2-3; abundance: .; v_gene: TRBV5-5; CDR3aa: CASSSDRGAVTDTQYF; CDR3nt: TGTGCCAGCAGCTCCGACAGAGGCGCTGTCACAGATACGCAGTATTTT
d_gene: .; j_gene: TRBJ2-3; abundance: .; v_gene: TRBV6-5; CDR3aa: CASSYSSGRLETDTQYF; CDR3nt: TGTGCCAGCAGTTACTCTTCCGGGCGGCTTGAGACAGATACGCAGTATTTT
d_gene: TRBD2; j_gene: TRBJ2-7; abundance: many; v_gene: TRBV30; CDR3aa: CAWSVGSGRGSYEQYF; CDR3nt: TGTGCCTGGAGTGTCGGAAGCGGGAGAGGGTCCTACGAGCAGTACTTC
d_gene: TRBD1; j_gene: TRBJ1-1; abundance: .; v_gene: TRBV19; CDR3aa: CASSSWDRGQAFF; CDR3nt: TGTGCCAGTAGCTCCTGGGACAGGGGGCAAGCTTTCTTT
d_gene: .; j_gene: TRBJ1-3; abundance: .; v_gene: TRBV5-1; CDR3aa: CASSQALSGNTIYF; CDR3nt: TGCGCCAGCAGTCAGGCTCTCTCTGGAAACACCATATATTTT
d_gene: .; j_gene: TRBJ1-4; abundance: few; v_gene: TRBV7-2; CDR3aa: CASSLGDGKLFF; CDR3nt: TGTGCCAGCAGCTTAGGGGACGGGAAACTGTTTTTT
d_gene: TRBD1; j_gene: TRBJ2-7; abundance: many; v_gene: TRBV2; CDR3aa: CASTEAGGYEQYF; CDR3nt: TGTGCCAGCACCGAGGCAGGGGGCTACGAGCAGTACTTC
d_gene: .; j_gene: TRBJ1-1; abundance: many; v_gene: TRBV7-2; CDR3aa: CASSTPGGVGTEAFF; CDR3nt: TGTGCCAGCAGCACACCCGGGGGGGTTGGCACTGAAGCTTTCTTT
d_gene: TRBD2; j_gene: TRBJ2-3; abundance: many; v_gene: TRBV28; CDR3aa: CASSFGLAASTDTQYF; CDR3nt: TGTGCCAGCAGTTTCGGACTAGCGGCTAGCACAGATACGCAGTATTTT
d_gene: TRBD2; j_gene: TRBJ2-7; abundance: many; v_gene: TRBV29-1; CDR3aa: CSVSPGLALSSYEQYF; CDR3nt: TGCAGCGTATCACCGGGACTAGCGTTAAGCTCCTACGAGCAGTACTTC